Reported below is one TCR beta chain. Its antigen is unidentified. The sample is drawn from a study of T-cell memory formation after mild COVID-19. The study's findings and limits: Among CD4+ contracting clones, most were CM and EM, and CD8+ ones EMRA. Second-wave clones that peaked on day 37 lacked confirmed SARS-CoV-2 specificity.

Sample barcodes and UMIs were carried by the TCR alpha and TCR beta cDNA libraries that 5'RACE generated with constant-segment primers. TCRdb redid the calling of the 5' RACE reads with MiXCR, one entry per CDR3 protein. Of 150,000 to 200,000 distinct CDR3 sequences in the sample, around 16% were seen once. V was trimmed by 2 bases and J by 6 bases, leaving 23 bases between them. There are 18 residues in the CDR3. The germline CDR1 and CDR2 sequences are SEHNR and FQNEAQ (reference sequence). This receptor was obtained from an adult woman who had mild COVID-19 (a few samples of this study predate the infection). Cell type and time point are not known. The sequenced sample was PBMCs or a T cell subset sorted from them (not recorded which). This rearrangement joins TRBV7-9 to TRBJ2-1, with unresolved D. CDR3 sequence reads: CASSLFLLRTPRPNEQFF. The CDR3 nucleotides read TGTGCCAGCAGCTTATTTCTCCTCCGGACCCCCCGGCCCAATGAGCAGTTCTTC. Based on the CDR3 plus reference TRBV7-9 and TRBJ2-1, the full variable domain is DTGVSQNPRHKITKRGQNVTFRCDPISEHNRLYWYRQTLGQGPEFLTYFQNEAQLEKSRLLSDRFSAERPKGSFSTLEIQRTEQGDSAMYLCASSLFLLRTPRPNEQFFGPGTRLTVL.